The rows below give T cell receptor beta chains drawn from one sample of a study of CD8 T cells in Susac syndrome. Using its own MiXCR run on the immunoSEQ multiplex PCR reads, TCRdb lists one record per CDR3 protein. The sample has under 250,000 distinct CDR3 sequences, approximately 92% seen once. Source material: CD4+ T cells from PBMCs. All receptors derive from a human donor with multiple sclerosis. Each CDR3 is given with its conserved first and last residue. The D gene is left open where the match is weak.

NA | TRBJ2-7 | TRBV19 | CASSPEGARGSGEQYF
NA | TRBJ2-3 | TRBV30 | CAWSLGGGSTDTQYF
NA | TRBJ1-2 | TRBV7-9 | CASTTTGPRRNYGYTF
NA | TRBJ2-4 | TRBV7-2 | CASSPRLTGNIQYF
NA | TRBJ1-2 | TRBV18 | CASSPGSGGASYGYTF
NA | TRBJ2-7 | TRBV6-5 | CASSRDQSYEQYF
TRBD1 | TRBJ1-1 | TRBV3-1 | CASSQDWDRGEVFF
NA | TRBJ2-7 | TRBV3-1 | CASSQEGRVGSEQYF
NA | TRBJ1-1 | TRBV7-9 | CASSQDSHGAFF
NA | TRBJ2-7 | TRBV7-9 | CASRGRGTYEQYF
TRBD1 | TRBJ1-5 | TRBV2 | CASSIGTDYSNQPQHF
TRBD1 | TRBJ2-7 | TRBV3-1 | CASSPRDRVYEQYF
NA | TRBJ2-7 | TRBV5-4 | CASSLGTDYEQYF
NA | TRBJ1-5 | TRBV6-6 | CASGGDNQPQHF
NA | TRBJ1-1 | TRBV29-1 | CSVATDVSAAFF
NA | TRBJ2-3 | TRBV5-1 | CASSLDGGPGTDTQYF
TRBD2 | TRBJ2-4 | TRBV29-1 | CSPLLGPTSFQYF
NA | TRBJ2-5 | TRBV2 | CASSELLGGGETQYF
TRBD2 | TRBJ2-4 | TRBV29-1 | CSVLAGGDIQYF
NA | TRBJ2-2 | TRBV28 | CASSFLNTGELFF
NA | TRBJ1-2 | TRBV5-4 | CASSLTPAGGSFYTF
TRBD1 | TRBJ1-2 | TRBV2 | CASSEALEGADYGYTF
TRBD2 | TRBJ2-3 | TRBV7-3 | CASSYGTSGTQYF
NA | TRBJ1-1 | TRBV6-1 | CASSVVVGTEAFF
TRBD1 | TRBJ2-3 | TRBV6-2/TRBV6-3 | CASSKTGGGTDTQYF
NA | TRBJ1-1 | TRBV9 | CASSELPGTLKTEAFF
NA | TRBJ1-1 | TRBV6-6 | CASSHRVWNTEAFF
NA | TRBJ1-2 | TRBV6-1 | CASSNTGTEGVIDYGYTF
NA | TRBJ2-2 | TRBV30 | CAWSGGLGGELFF
NA | TRBJ2-7 | TRBV15 | CATSRDFGHEQYF
NA | TRBJ2-5 | TRBV7-3 | CASSPERGQETQYF
NA | TRBJ1-1 | TRBV14 | CASSQMGETEAFF
NA | TRBJ2-1 | TRBV2 | CASSAGYNEQFF
TRBD2 | TRBJ2-7 | TRBV7-8 | CASSSPGLNLYEQYF
TRBD1 | TRBJ2-6 | TRBV24-1 | CATGTAISGANVLTF
TRBD2 | TRBJ2-7 | TRBV7-2 | CASSLLGAGGIFYEQYF
NA | TRBJ1-1 | TRBV29-1 | CSVEANRNPTSEAFF
TRBD2 | TRBJ2-1 | TRBV3-1 | CASREGLAGLNEQFF
NA | TRBJ1-1 | TRBV5-4 | CASSGGPFPTGAFF
TRBD1 | TRBJ1-4 | TRBV30 | CAWNTQGVATNEKLFF
TRBD1 | TRBJ1-4 | TRBV5-1 | CASSLDTGTGDEKLFF
NA | TRBJ2-4 | TRBV5-1 | CASSRGTDKNIQYF
TRBD2 | TRBJ2-1 | TRBV24-1 | CATSDWTSASSYNEQFF
NA | TRBJ1-2 | TRBV30 | CAWSRESTNYGYTF
NA | TRBJ2-3 | TRBV20-1 | CSASALSGIMPTDTQYF
NA | TRBJ2-3 | TRBV5-1 | CASSLAQGLDTQYF
NA | TRBJ1-6 | TRBV5-1 | CASSLGGPGNSPLHF
TRBD1 | TRBJ2-2 | TRBV7-6 | CASSWDSSNTGELFF
TRBD2 | TRBJ2-5 | TRBV20-1 | CSAKGGRQETQYF
TRBD1 | TRBJ1-5 | TRBV28 | CASSLGTGFGNQPQHF
NA | TRBJ2-3 | TRBV9 | CASSGLGGGVTQYF
NA | TRBJ1-5 | TRBV3-1 | CASSLSWVDQPQHF
TRBD2 | TRBJ2-4 | TRBV9 | CASSVVAGVGNIQYF